These T cell receptor beta chains were read from a single sample in a study of T cells after yellow fever vaccination. TCRdb reanalysed the 5' RACE reads using MiXCR and keeps one entry per CDR3 protein. The sample has approximately 510,000 distinct CDR3 sequences, 21% seen once. The sequences come from PBMCs, collected 21 days after the first yellow fever vaccination. These receptors came from a man aged 18 to 30 who received the YFV17D yellow fever vaccine. Both conserved end residues are trimmed from each CDR3. Fields, in order: CDR3 protein, V gene, J gene, CDR3 length.

ASAEGGSTDTQY	TRBV28	TRBJ2-3	12
SVEDGGNQPQH	TRBV29-1	TRBJ1-5	11
ASSSASDGTSSYEQY	TRBV6-2/TRBV6-3	TRBJ2-7	15
ASSRQAAYEQY	TRBV3-1	TRBJ2-7	11
ASSRTSGVSDTQY	TRBV5-1	TRBJ2-3	13
ASSSGLGVNTEAF	TRBV7-9	TRBJ1-1	13
ASSPGLGGETQY	TRBV7-2	TRBJ2-5	12
ASSPETQY	TRBV7-6	TRBJ2-5	8
SARIDRINYGYT	TRBV20-1	TRBJ1-2	12
ATRQRGSTDTQY	TRBV7-2	TRBJ2-3	12
ASSQAPSSPLH	TRBV4-3	TRBJ1-6	11
ASSPGLGQPQH	TRBV19	TRBJ1-5	11
ASSATQSYNEQF	TRBV5-1	TRBJ2-1	12
ASSRPRTGSDTQY	TRBV4-1	TRBJ2-3	13
ASSLGTGRHLH	TRBV7-2	TRBJ1-6	11
ASSQRDGENIQY	TRBV3-1	TRBJ2-4	12
ASSLVSRNTEAF	TRBV7-8	TRBJ1-1	12
ASRGGSRGGSYNEQF	TRBV3-1	TRBJ2-1	15
ASSLHSVAKNIQY	TRBV28	TRBJ2-4	13
ASSEPGTDTQY	TRBV5-1	TRBJ2-3	11